What follows are 15 T cell receptor beta chains derived from one specimen sequenced in a study of identical twins. TCRdb re-derived calls from the 5' RACE reads in MiXCR, one entry per CDR3 protein. The repertoire holds 450,000 or so distinct CDR3 sequences, with approximately 15% as singletons. This same sample was also part of a study on yellow fever vaccine responses in identical twins.

Input material: CD4+ T cells sorted from blood. The receptors stem from a woman under 30 in good health.

This clonotype was recorded a few times. The CDR3 reads CASSSGIPGTDTQYF. The CDR3 region has the DNA TGTGCCAGCAGTAGCGGGATCCCAGGCACAGATACGCAGTATTTT. This rearrangement joins TRBV12-3 or TRBV12-4 to TRBJ2-3; 7 bases are a match to TRBD2. After removal of 5 bases from V and 1 base from J, the junction contained 6 bases not matched to a gene. The CDR3 totals 15 residues.

CDR3 bases: TGTGCCAGCAGTCGCTCCTTAGGCAGCCTACCGGCGGAGGCCCAGTACTTC. Amino acid sequence: CASSRSLGSLPAEAQYF. The chain has TRBV27 and TRBJ2-5; a possible D gene is TRBD2 (5 bases). CDR3 length: 17 residues. Germline CDR1 reads MNHEY; CDR2 reads SMNVEV (reference sequence). The ends were cut back, 5 bases at V and 9 bases at J, with 28 bases in the middle.

This clonotype showed up just a few times. The chain carries TRBV7-8 and TRBJ1-2; TRBD1 might be the D (5 bases). Germline V CDR1 and CDR2: SGHVS, FQNEAQ. V was pared by 4 bases and J by 8 bases, with 11 bases between. The CDR3 length is 12 residues. CDR3 residues: CASSYDREGYTF. For the CDR3, the DNA is TGTGCCAGCAGCTACGACAGAGAGGGCTACACCTTC.

To note about this clonotype: One end of the junction varies from germline; a read error may be responsible. The chain's CDR3 is CASAGQGSSEQYF. DNA of the CDR3: TGTGCCAGTGCGGGACAGGGGTCCTCCGAGCAGTACTTC. The rearrangement joins TRBV2 to TRBJ2-7; 10 nucleotides align to TRBD1. This CDR3 is built from 13 residues. Germline lookup yields CDR1 SNHLY and CDR2 FYNNEI.

This clonotype was counted ten times or more. The chain carries TRBV5-1 and TRBJ2-7; possibly TRBD1 or TRBD2 for D (5 bases each). V was clipped by 3 bases and J by 1 base, with 14 bases between them. This CDR3 spans 15 amino acids. Germline lookup yields CDR1 SGHRS and CDR2 YFSETQ. CDR3 amino acids: CASSSLRDGSYEQYF. The CDR3 region has the DNA TGCGCCAGCAGCTCCCTCCGGGACGGATCCTACGAGCAGTACTTC.

This clonotype was observed at least ten times. This sequence joins TRBV12-3 or TRBV12-4 and TRBJ2-3, with 7 nucleotides matching TRBD1. CDR3 size: 14 residues. V gave up 4 bases and J gave up 2 bases; unmatched junction bases: 3. CDR3 bases: TGTGCCAGCAGTTCAACAGGGGACACAGATACGCAGTATTTT. This codes for CASSSTGDTDTQYF.

This clonotype was picked up a small number of times. The chain is built from TRBV11-2 and TRBJ1-4; TRBD1 agrees at 7 bases. Trimming cost V 5 bases and J 5 bases; bases outside gene matches: 8. Germline CDR1 SGHAT, CDR2 FQNNGV. This CDR3 is built from 15 residues. CDR3 sequence reads: CASSAGTASNEKLFF. The DNA for the CDR3 is TGTGCCAGCAGCGCCGGGACAGCAAGCAATGAAAAACTGTTTTTT.

This chain connects TRBV12-3 or TRBV12-4 to TRBJ1-4, with 8 nucleotides matching TRBD1. V lost 6 bases to trimming and J lost 8 bases; unmatched junction nucleotides: 11. The CDR3 loop spans 15 amino acids. The CDR3 sequence is CASRREQGVGEKLFF. The DNA for the CDR3 is TGTGCCAGCAGAAGGGAACAGGGGGTAGGAGAAAAACTGTTTTTT.

This clonotype appeared many times. The chain uses TRBV7-9 and TRBJ2-7; D is tentatively TRBD1 or TRBD2 (6 bases each). CDR1 and CDR2 from the germline V gene are SEHNR and FQNEAQ (reference sequence). Trimming left V 5 bases short and J 13 bases short, with 21 bases between. The CDR3 covers 13 residues. CDR3 amino acids: CASSVGGLNLGYF. DNA for the CDR3: TGTGCCAGCAGCGTAGGGGGGCTAAACCTAGGATACTTC.

This clonotype was counted between two and nine times. The chain links TRBV20-1 to TRBJ2-7; D remains ambiguous. Germline V gene lookup returns CDR1 DFQATT and CDR2 SNEGSKA (reference sequence). With 6 bases removed from V and 3 bases from J, the gap between germline ends came to 18 bases. CDR3 length equals 14 residues. CDR3 bases: TGCAGTGCCCGTTTTCTGGGCAGATTCTACGAGCAGTACTTC. Residues: CSARFLGRFYEQYF.

The chain is built from TRBV20-1 and TRBJ2-5, with 12 positions matching TRBD2. The CDR3 loop spans 17 amino acids. Germline loops: CDR1 DFQATT, CDR2 SNEGSKA (reference sequence). V lost 0 bases, J lost 3 bases, and 8 bases stayed unmatched. DNA of the CDR3: TGCAGTGCTAGAGACCCCCCTAGCGGGGGGGGAGAAGAGACCCAGTACTTC. Translating it yields CSARDPPSGGGEETQYF.

This clonotype was seen a few times. This chain uses TRBV6-1 with TRBJ2-7, with 9 positions matching TRBD2. The CDR3 has 16 residues. After removal of 2 bases from V and 1 base from J, the junction contained 6 bases not matched to a gene. Germline lookup yields CDR1 MNHNS and CDR2 SASEGT. CDR3 bases: TGTGCCAGCAGTGAAATGCCCCTAGCGGGGTCCTACGAGCAGTACTTC. Translating gives CASSEMPLAGSYEQYF.

This clonotype was observed a handful of times. The V and J genes are TRBV6-2 or TRBV6-3 and TRBJ2-2; no clear D gene. Germline CDR1 and CDR2: MNHEY and SVGEGT. V dropped 6 bases and J dropped 3 bases, with 14 bases sitting between them. This CDR3 comprises 15 residues. The CDR3, as DNA: TGTGCCAGCAGCCGACGCGGCGGATACACCGGGGAGCTGTTTTTT. Translated, it gives CASSRRGGYTGELFF.

This clonotype showed up just a few times. This sequence joins TRBV2 and TRBJ2-1; 9 nucleotides match TRBD1. The V gene's germline CDR1 is SNHLY and CDR2 FYNNEI. The CDR3 has 12 amino acids. The V and J ends lost 5 bases and 9 bases, in that order; junction bases with no gene match: 2. The CDR3 here is CASSRDRAEQFF. The CDR3 nucleotides read TGTGCCAGCAGTAGGGACAGGGCTGAGCAGTTCTTC.

In its sample, this clonotype was seen a few times. The rearrangement joins TRBV18 to TRBJ2-7; D is unresolved. CDR3 length equals 15 residues. CDR1 and CDR2 (germline): KGHSH, LQKENI. The V and J ends lost 0 bases and 3 bases respectively, with 12 bases between them. In DNA form, the CDR3 reads TGTGCCAGCTCACCACCAGAAGGGTTTTACTACGAGCAGTACTTC. Amino acids: CASSPPEGFYYEQYF. The full variable domain, with the rest looked up from reference TRBV18 and TRBJ2-7, is NAGVMQNPRHLVRRRGQEARLRCSPMKGHSHVYWYRQLPEEGLKFMVYLQKENIIDESGMPKERFSAEFPKEGPSILRIQQVVRGDSAAYFCASSPPEGFYYEQYFGPGTRLTVT.